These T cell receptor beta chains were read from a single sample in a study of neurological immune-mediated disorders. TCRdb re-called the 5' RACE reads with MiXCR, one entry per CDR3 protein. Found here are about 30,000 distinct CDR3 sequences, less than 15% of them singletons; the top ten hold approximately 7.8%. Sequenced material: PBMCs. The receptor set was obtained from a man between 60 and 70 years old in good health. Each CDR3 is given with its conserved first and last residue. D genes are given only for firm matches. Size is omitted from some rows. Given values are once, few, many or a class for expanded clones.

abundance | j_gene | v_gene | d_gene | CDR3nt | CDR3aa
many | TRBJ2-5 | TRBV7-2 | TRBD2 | TGTGCCAGCAGCTTAGGCGGGAGGAGGCGGGAGACCCAGTACTTC | CASSLGGRRRETQYF
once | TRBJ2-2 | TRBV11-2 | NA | TGTGCCAGCAGCAGAAATAGTAACACCGGGGAGCTGTTTTTT | CASSRNSNTGELFF
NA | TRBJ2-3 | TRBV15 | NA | TGTGCCAACAGCTCTAGGAGTTCAGATACACAGTATTTT | CANSSRSSDTQYF
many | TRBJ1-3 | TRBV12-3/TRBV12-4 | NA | TGTGCCAGCAGTTTAGCGCCGGGGCCCCGGTCTTTT | CASSLAPGPRSF
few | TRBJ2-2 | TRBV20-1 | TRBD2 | TGCAGTGCTAGAGTCGCCCGGGGCGGGAGATTCACCGGGGAGCTGTTTTTT | CSARVARGGRFTGELFF
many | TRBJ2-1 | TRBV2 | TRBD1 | TGTGCCAGCAGTAAAGACAGGGATCCTACCTACAATGAGCAGTTCTTC | CASSKDRDPTYNEQFF
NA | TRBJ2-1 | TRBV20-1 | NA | TGCAGTGCTAGAGATGGGGTAGAGGGGGGTAAGTTCTTC | CSARDGVEGGKFF
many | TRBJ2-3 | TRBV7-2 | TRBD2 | TGTGCCAGCAGCTTCGGGGGGGGAGATACGCAGTATTTT | CASSFGGGDTQYF
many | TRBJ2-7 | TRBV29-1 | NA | TGCAGCGGCACTAGTTCTGACGAGCAGTACTTC | CSGTSSDEQYF
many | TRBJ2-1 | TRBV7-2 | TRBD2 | TGTGCCAGCAGCTCAGTCGGACTAGCAGACGGTGAGCAGTTCTTC | CASSSVGLADGEQFF
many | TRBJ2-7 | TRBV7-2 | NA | TGTGCCAGCAGCAAAGTCGCAGATTCCTACGAGCAGTACTTC | CASSKVADSYEQYF
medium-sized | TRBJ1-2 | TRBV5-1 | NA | TGCGCCAGCAGCTTGGCCCTATCGGGGATCCGCTATGGCTACACCTTC | CASSLALSGIRYGYTF
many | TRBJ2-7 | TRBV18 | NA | TGTGCCAGCTCACCGGACCCAGCCTACGAGCAGTACTTC | CASSPDPAYEQYF
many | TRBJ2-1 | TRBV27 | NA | TGTGCCAGCTCCCCTTTAGGTGTCGGGAGTGAGCAGTTCTTC | CASSPLGVGSEQFF
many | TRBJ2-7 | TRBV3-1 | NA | TGTGCCAGCAGCCAAGTGGGGGGATCCCGGTCCGAGCAGTACTTC | CASSQVGGSRSEQYF
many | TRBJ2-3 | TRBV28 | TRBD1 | TGTGCCAGCAGTTACCCCGGACAGGGGGCCACAGATACGCAGTATTTT | CASSYPGQGATDTQYF
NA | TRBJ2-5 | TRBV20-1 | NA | TGCAGTGGGCCGGACATGGGGCAAGAGACACAGTACTTC | CSGPDMGQETQYF
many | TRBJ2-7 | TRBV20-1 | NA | TGCAGTGCTTCCCAGAACTCCTACGAGCAGTACTTC | CSASQNSYEQYF
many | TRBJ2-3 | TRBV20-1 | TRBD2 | TGCAGTGCTCGGACTAGAAGCACAGATACGCAGTATTTT | CSARTRSTDTQYF
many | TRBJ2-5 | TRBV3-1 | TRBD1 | TGTGCCAGCAGCAGATCGACAGGGTTGACCCAAGAGACCCAGTACTTC | CASSRSTGLTQETQYF
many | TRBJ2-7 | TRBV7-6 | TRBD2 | TGTGCCAGCAGCGCCCAACTAGCGGGAGGCTCCTACGAGCAGTACTTC | CASSAQLAGGSYEQYF
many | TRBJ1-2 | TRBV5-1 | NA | TGCGCCAGCAGCTTGGGAACAGCGAACTATGGCTACACCTTC | CASSLGTANYGYTF
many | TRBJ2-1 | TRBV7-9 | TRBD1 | TGTGCCAGCAGCTTCCCTGAGACAGGGATATACAATGAGCAGTTCTTC | CASSFPETGIYNEQFF
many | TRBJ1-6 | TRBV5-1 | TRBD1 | TGCGCCAGCAGCTTGGGACAGGGGAATTCACCCCTCCACTTT | CASSLGQGNSPLHF
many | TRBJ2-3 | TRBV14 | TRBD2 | TGTGCCAGCAGCCAGTGGACTAGCGGGTGGCTCACAGATACGCAGTATTTT | CASSQWTSGWLTDTQYF
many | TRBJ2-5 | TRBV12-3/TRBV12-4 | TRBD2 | TGTGCCAGCAGCCCACTAGCGGGAGCCTTGGCCCAGTACTTC | CASSPLAGALAQYF
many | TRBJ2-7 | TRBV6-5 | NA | TGTGCCAGCAGTTACTCGATCGGGGCTACCACCTACGAGCAGTACTTC | CASSYSIGATTYEQYF
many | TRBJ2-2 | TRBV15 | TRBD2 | TGTGCCACCAGCAGACCGGGACTAGCGGGAGGGGTTTCAACCGGGGAGCTGTTTTTT | CATSRPGLAGGVSTGELFF
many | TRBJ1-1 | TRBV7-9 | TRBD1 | TGTGCCAGCAGCTCTGGACAGGGGGCGGACACTGAAGCTTTCTTT | CASSSGQGADTEAFF
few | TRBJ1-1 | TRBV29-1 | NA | TGCAGCGTTGAAGACCGGAACCCGGGGCCTGAAGCTTTCTTT | CSVEDRNPGPEAFF
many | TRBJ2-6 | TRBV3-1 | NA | TGTGCCAGCAGCCCGACCTTCTCTGGGGCCAACGTCCTGACTTTC | CASSPTFSGANVLTF
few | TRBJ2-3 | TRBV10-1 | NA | TGCGCCAGCAGTGAGGTCGGAACTGGCGGGCTTCGCACAGATACGCAGTATTTT | CASSEVGTGGLRTDTQYF
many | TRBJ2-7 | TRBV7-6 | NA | TGTGCCAGCAGCTTATACGGGAGCTCCTACGAGCAGTACTTC | CASSLYGSSYEQYF
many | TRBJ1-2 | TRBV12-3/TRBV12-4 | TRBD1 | TGTGCCAGCAGTTTCCACGGGACAGATGGCTACACCTTC | CASSFHGTDGYTF
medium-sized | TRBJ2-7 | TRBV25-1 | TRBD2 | TGTGCCAGCAGTGACATGAGTCGGGGGGACTTCTACGAGCAGTACTTC | CASSDMSRGDFYEQYF
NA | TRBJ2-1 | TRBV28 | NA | TGTGCCAGCAGCATACAAGGTGGACTAACAGGGCAGTTCTTC | CASSIQGGLTGQFF
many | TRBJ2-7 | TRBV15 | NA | TGTGCCACCCGAAGCGACCAATACGAGCAGTACTTC | CATRSDQYEQYF
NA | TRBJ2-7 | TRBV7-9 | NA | TGTGCCAGCAGATTAGGGAACCGGAACGGCCCGGACGAGCAGTACTTC | CASRLGNRNGPDEQYF
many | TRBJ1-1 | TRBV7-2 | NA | TGTGCCAGCAGCCCCGGAGAATCGTTACAAGCTTTCTTT | CASSPGESLQAFF
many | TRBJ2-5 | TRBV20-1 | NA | TGCAGTGCAACGATGGTCGGACAGAACCAAGAGACCCAGTACTTC | CSATMVGQNQETQYF
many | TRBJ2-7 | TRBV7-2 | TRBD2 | TGTGCCAGCAACGACGGGGGGGGATACGAGCAGTACTTC | CASNDGGGYEQYF
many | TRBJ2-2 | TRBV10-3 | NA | TGTGCCATCAACCCCAGGGGCGACACCGGGGAGCTGTTTTTT | CAINPRGDTGELFF
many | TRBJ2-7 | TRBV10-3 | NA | TGTGCCATCAGTGCGACAGGTTCCCTTTCCTACGAGCAGTACTTC | CAISATGSLSYEQYF
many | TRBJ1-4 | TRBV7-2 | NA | TGTGCCAGCAGCTTACTGGAGGGAAAACTGTTTTTT | CASSLLEGKLFF
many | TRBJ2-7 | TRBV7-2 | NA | TGTGCCAGCAGCTTAGAGTCGCAGGGTTTGTACGAGCAGTACTTC | CASSLESQGLYEQYF
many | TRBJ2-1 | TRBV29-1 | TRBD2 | TGCAGCGTTGTTCCTAGCGGGAGCTACAATGAGCAGTTCTTC | CSVVPSGSYNEQFF